Listed here are 22 T cell receptor beta chains from one sample, sequenced in a study of T cells in Graves' hyperthyroidism and ophthalmopathy. Amplified TCR beta CDR3 regions came from RNA transcripts. TCR CDR3 underwent first-round RT-PCR with the HTBI primer set. Each CDR3 protein is one row after TCRdb ran MiXCR on the multiplex PCR reads. The sample records roughly 570,000 distinct CDR3 sequences, about a sixth being singletons. Sequenced material: blood. Receptors were obtained from a young woman with Graves' hyperthyroidism.

Concerning this clonotype: It may be a read error: a sequence one base away is much more abundant. The rearrangement links TRBV7-3 to TRBJ2-3; 8 positions match TRBD2. The CDR3 sequence is 16 residues long. Germline assignment: CDR1 SGHTA and CDR2 FQGTGA. Losses at the gene ends were 0 bases for V and 4 bases for J; bases not matched to a gene: 6. The CDR3 here is CASSLTGGRIADTQYF. DNA of the CDR3: TGTGCCAGCAGCTTAACTGGCGGGAGGATCGCAGATACGCAGTATTTT.

CDR3 residues: CASSVAGGSGEKLFF. The DNA of the CDR3 is TGTGCCAGCAGCGTAGCGGGGGGTTCGGGTGAAAAACTGTTTTTT. The rearrangement uses TRBV9 and TRBJ1-4; TRBD1 might be the D (5 bases). Germline V CDR1 and CDR2: SGDLS, YYNGEE. V dropped 0 bases and J dropped 7 bases, with 13 bases sitting between them. The CDR3 covers 15 residues.

Only a few counts were recorded for this clonotype. The J gene is TRBJ2-1, the V gene TRBV6-2 or TRBV6-3; tentative D call: TRBD2 (5 bases). CDR1 is MNHEY and CDR2 is SVGEGT in the germline V gene. The CDR3 is made up of 15 amino acids. V dropped 6 bases and J dropped 2 bases, with 14 bases sitting between them. The CDR3 protein is CASSHSGDTYNEQFF. As DNA, the CDR3 is TGTGCCAGCAGCCACAGCGGAGACACCTACAATGAGCAGTTCTTC.

The chain carries TRBV19 and TRBJ1-4; 7 nucleotides align to TRBD1. The germline V gene encodes CDR1 LNHDA and CDR2 SQIVND (reference sequence). Trimming removed 5 bases from V and 4 bases from J; junction bases left unmatched: 7. There are 15 residues in the CDR3. The CDR3 reads CASSANRGGNEKLFF. The CDR3 DNA reads TGTGCCAGTAGTGCCAACAGGGGAGGTAATGAAAAACTGTTTTTT.

This clonotype came up many times. J is TRBJ1-2 and V is TRBV4-1; 7 nucleotides agree with TRBD1. V shed 0 bases and J 2 bases; nucleotides not matched to a gene: 12. This CDR3 region has 18 residues. Germline lookup yields CDR1 MGHRA and CDR2 YSYEKL. CDR3: CASSQDRQGNRLNYGYTF. The CDR3 nucleotides are TGCGCCAGCAGCCAAGATCGACAGGGCAATCGGCTAAACTATGGCTACACCTTC.

The CDR3, as DNA: TGTGCCAGCAGTTTATATGGGAGTGCCACCGGGGAGCTGTTTTTT. Its translation is CASSLYGSATGELFF. This chain joins TRBV27 and TRBJ2-2; weak D call: TRBD2 (5 bases). Trimming cost V 1 base and J 4 bases, with 10 bases left between them. The CDR3 totals 15 residues. The germline V gene has CDR1 MNHEY and CDR2 SMNVEV (reference sequence).

In its sample, this clonotype was seen many times. V usage is TRBV15 and J usage is TRBJ2-1; 10 bases align to TRBD2. The CDR3 spans 14 residues. Germline V CDR1 and CDR2: LNHNV, YYDKDF (reference sequence). V lost 7 bases, J lost 9 bases, and 9 bases stayed unmatched. The CDR3 DNA is TGTGCCACCAACCCGGGACTAGCGTCGAGTGAGCAGTTCTTC. Translated, it gives CATNPGLASSEQFF.

This clonotype was found a few times. The chain couples TRBV5-1 to TRBJ1-2, with 9 bases that match TRBD1. The CDR3 length is 17 residues. J gave up 10 bases and V 3 bases, and 19 bases lay outside the gene matches. Germline CDR1 is SGHRS and CDR2 is YFSETQ. The CDR3 loop is CASSYELTGGYVRVYTF. The CDR3 nucleotides read TGCGCCAGCAGCTACGAACTGACAGGGGGGTACGTGCGGGTCTACACCTTC.

This clonotype has at least ten counts. The chain carries TRBV7-9 and TRBJ2-1; perhaps TRBD1 as D (6 bases). Germline V gene data show CDR1 as SEHNR and CDR2 as FQNEAQ (reference sequence). The V end lost 8 bases, the J end lost 5 bases, and 13 bases lay between the germline ends. The CDR3 has 13 residues. In DNA form, the CDR3 reads TGTGCCAGCTTTCTTCAGGGGCACAATGAGCAGTTCTTC. As protein: CASFLQGHNEQFF.

The rearrangement uses TRBV6-1 and TRBJ2-7; D tentatively fits TRBD1 or TRBD2 (5 bases each). The germline gives CDR1 MNHNS, CDR2 SASEGT. The CDR3 runs 15 residues. The ends were cut back, 5 bases at V and 5 bases at J, with 19 bases in the middle. CDR3 protein: CASSLGVTLWDEQYF. CDR3 nucleotides: TGTGCCAGCAGTCTGGGGGTGACTCTGTGGGACGAGCAGTACTTC.

There are many counts of this clonotype. V is TRBV29-1 and J is TRBJ2-5; perhaps TRBD2 as D (6 bases). The CDR3 sequence is 13 residues long. Germline loops: CDR1 SQVTM, CDR2 ANQGSEA. V was shortened by 2 bases and J by 5 bases, with 12 bases between the two germline ends. The CDR3, as DNA: TGCAGCGTTGAAAAGGGGAGGATGGAGACCCAGTACTTC. Amino acids: CSVEKGRMETQYF.

The sample holds many counts of this clonotype. The chain is built from TRBV30 and TRBJ2-1, with TRBD2 identical over 12 bases. V lost 4 bases to trimming and J lost 7 bases; unmatched junction nucleotides: 5. CDR1 and CDR2 (germline): GTSNPN, SVGIG (reference sequence). There are 14 residues in the CDR3. The CDR3: CAWIFGLAGNEQFF. The CDR3 DNA reads TGTGCCTGGATCTTCGGACTAGCGGGGAATGAGCAGTTCTTC.

A single count supports this clonotype. DNA for the CDR3: TGTGCCAGCAGCTTAGGGACTTTCGAAGAGACCCAGTACTTC. Protein sequence: CASSLGTFEETQYF. The V gene is TRBV7-9, the J gene TRBJ2-5, with D possibly being TRBD2 (5 bases). Between the trimmed V and J ends, which lost 1 base and 3 bases, there was a span of 9 bases. The CDR3 is 14 amino acids. Germline V CDR1 and CDR2: SEHNR, FQNEAQ (reference sequence).

This chain joins TRBV19 and TRBJ1-1, with D perhaps TRBD1 (6 bases). Germline-derived CDR1 and CDR2 are LNHDA and SQIVND (reference sequence). This CDR3 has 17 amino acids. Deletions cut 0 bases from V and 6 bases from J, with 20 bases between. CDR3 DNA sequence: TGTGCCAGTAGTATAGATCCCCAGGGTCGGCCAGGGGCTGAAGCTTTCTTT. Its protein product is CASSIDPQGRPGAEAFF.

V gene TRBV11-1 combines with J gene TRBJ2-3; TRBD1 or TRBD2 may be the D gene (7 bases each). The CDR3 extends over 18 amino acids. Germline CDR1 is SGHAT and CDR2 is FQDESV (reference sequence). V shed 2 bases and J shed 8 bases, with 26 bases lying between them. The CDR3 loop reads CASSLWGGSTDREGTQYF. Written as DNA, the CDR3 is TGTGCCAGCAGCTTATGGGGGGGCAGCACAGACAGGGAGGGTACGCAGTATTTT.

V gene TRBV7-2 combines with J gene TRBJ2-3, with 9 bases matching TRBD1. This CDR3 comprises 15 residues. J lost 7 bases, V lost 3 bases, and 8 bases had no gene match. Germline CDR1 SGHTA, CDR2 FQGNSA. CDR3 in DNA: TGTGCCAGCAGCTTCATCCGGACAGGGGAAAATACGCAGTATTTT. Protein: CASSFIRTGENTQYF.

This clonotype was detected many times. V gene TRBV2 combines with J gene TRBJ1-2; D may be TRBD1 (5 bases). This CDR3 spans 13 amino acids. The germline V gene encodes CDR1 SNHLY and CDR2 FYNNEI. Trimming took off 3 bases at V and 4 bases at J, with 9 bases between the two ends. CDR3 in amino acids: CASSDRDFYGYTF. The CDR3, as DNA: TGTGCCAGCAGTGACAGGGATTTCTATGGCTACACCTTC.

The chain has TRBV7-9 and TRBJ1-3; D might be TRBD1 (6 bases). CDR1 and CDR2 (germline): SEHNR, FQNEAQ (reference sequence). V was trimmed by 5 bases and J by 0 bases, leaving 20 bases between them. The CDR3 has 18 amino acids. The CDR3 loop reads CASSPRRGGKSSGNTIYF. As DNA, the CDR3 is TGTGCCAGCAGCCCCCGGAGGGGGGGTAAAAGCTCTGGAAACACCATATATTTT.

The rearrangement uses TRBV19 and TRBJ2-3, with 7 bases matching TRBD2. Germline CDR1 is LNHDA and CDR2 is SQIVND (reference sequence). The V segment lost 3 bases and the J segment 3 bases; nucleotides outside the gene matches: 18. This CDR3 has 19 residues. The CDR3, as DNA: TGTGCCAGTAGTATCGGCTTTGGCCCACGCGGGAGTCTTACAGATACGCAGTATTTT. Its protein product is CASSIGFGPRGSLTDTQYF.

This clonotype was picked up many times. The rearrangement uses TRBV19 and TRBJ1-1; D gene ambiguous. Trimming pared 2 bases from V and 1 base from J, leaving 5 bases between. The CDR3 is 13 residues long. Germline values: CDR1 LNHDA, CDR2 SQIVND (reference sequence). CDR3 bases: TGTGCCAGTAGTATATGGGGGAACACTGAAGCTTTCTTT. This translates into CASSIWGNTEAFF.

V and J are TRBV10-3 and TRBJ1-3; maybe TRBD1 (5 bases). The CDR3 totals 14 residues. With 4 bases removed from V and 3 bases from J, the gap between germline ends came to 10 bases. Germline V gene data show CDR1 as ENHRY and CDR2 as SYGVKD. The CDR3 DNA sequence: TGTGCCATCAGTGGACAGTCAGATGGAAACACCATATATTTT. Its protein is CAISGQSDGNTIYF.

The rearrangement links TRBV6-1 to TRBJ2-1; D is undetermined. This CDR3 is built from 15 residues. Trimming took 7 bases from V and 1 from J, leaving 14 bases between them. Germline V CDR1 and CDR2: MNHNS, SASEGT. The CDR3 region has the DNA TGTGCCAGCAAAAGGGTCAGAAAATCCTACAATGAGCAGTTCTTC. It is translated as CASKRVRKSYNEQFF.